A selection of T cell receptor beta chains follows, all from one sample in a study of blood T cell repertoires in COVID-19. The data were produced by immunoSEQ multiplex PCR, yet TCRdb's version contains in-frame clones alone and is incomplete. This sample has around 81,000 clones; around 80% occur once, and the top ten carry roughly 12%. Specimen: peripheral blood. Receptors originate from a human donor in a cohort sampled during active COVID-19. CDR3s include the opening cysteine and the closing phenylalanine or tryptophan. Fields, in order: clone size, J gene, D gene, V gene, CDR3 DNA, CDR3 protein. A D gene is named only where the DNA matches it firmly. Some rows have no size entry. The others give once, few or many, or a class for an expanded clone.

clone size: -; J gene: TRBJ1-4; D gene: TRBD1; V gene: TRBV4-2; CDR3 DNA: TGTGCCAGCAGCCAAGATGGGACAGGGTCTGAAAAACTGTTTTTT; CDR3 protein: CASSQDGTGSEKLFF
clone size: -; J gene: TRBJ2-2; D gene: TRBD2; V gene: TRBV7-6; CDR3 DNA: TGTGCCAGCAGCTTAGGACTAGCGGGAGGGTCCCCCACCGGGGAGCTGTTTTTT; CDR3 protein: CASSLGLAGGSPTGELFF
clone size: -; J gene: TRBJ1-4; D gene: -; V gene: TRBV30; CDR3 DNA: TGTGCCTGGAGTAACGGACAGCAAGATGAAAAACTGTTTTTT; CDR3 protein: CAWSNGQQDEKLFF
clone size: -; J gene: TRBJ2-5; D gene: TRBD2; V gene: TRBV2; CDR3 DNA: TGTGCCAGCAGAGCGACTAGCTCCGAGACCCAGTACTTC; CDR3 protein: CASRATSSETQYF
clone size: -; J gene: TRBJ1-2; D gene: TRBD1; V gene: TRBV7-9; CDR3 DNA: TGTGCCAGCAGCTTAGCCGGGACAGGGGACGGCTACACCTTC; CDR3 protein: CASSLAGTGDGYTF
clone size: -; J gene: TRBJ1-2; D gene: TRBD1; V gene: TRBV29-1; CDR3 DNA: TGCAGCGTCCGACAGGGGGCAGGGTATGGCTACACCTTC; CDR3 protein: CSVRQGAGYGYTF
clone size: few; J gene: TRBJ1-5; D gene: -; V gene: TRBV19; CDR3 DNA: TGTGCCAGTAGTTCCCCGCGGGGTGGTAGCAATCAGCCCCAGCATTTT; CDR3 protein: CASSSPRGGSNQPQHF
clone size: -; J gene: TRBJ1-4; D gene: -; V gene: TRBV29-1; CDR3 DNA: TGCAGCGTTCCCCAGGGGTATGGTGAAAAACTGTTTTTT; CDR3 protein: CSVPQGYGEKLFF
clone size: -; J gene: TRBJ2-2; D gene: -; V gene: TRBV5-1; CDR3 DNA: TGCGCCAGCAGCTTGCGGTCGTCGAACACCGGGGAGCTGTTTTTT; CDR3 protein: CASSLRSSNTGELFF
clone size: -; J gene: TRBJ2-5; D gene: -; V gene: TRBV5-6; CDR3 DNA: TGTGCCAGCAGCCCCCTCAGGGGAGAGACCCAGTACTTC; CDR3 protein: CASSPLRGETQYF
clone size: -; J gene: TRBJ2-5; D gene: -; V gene: TRBV11-2; CDR3 DNA: TGTGCCAGCAGTCACGAGGCGGGGACCCAGTACTTC; CDR3 protein: CASSHEAGTQYF
clone size: -; J gene: TRBJ2-5; D gene: -; V gene: TRBV6-6; CDR3 DNA: TGTGCCAGCAGCCTAGAGGGGGCCCAGTACTTC; CDR3 protein: CASSLEGAQYF
clone size: -; J gene: TRBJ2-1; D gene: -; V gene: TRBV7-3; CDR3 DNA: TGTGCCAGCAGCTCCCTGGGTACGGGGGTATCGTACAATGAGCAGTTCTTC; CDR3 protein: CASSSLGTGVSYNEQFF
clone size: -; J gene: TRBJ2-1; D gene: -; V gene: TRBV18; CDR3 DNA: TGTGCCAGCTCACTCGGGAACAATGAGCAGTTCTTC; CDR3 protein: CASSLGNNEQFF
clone size: -; J gene: TRBJ1-5; D gene: -; V gene: TRBV12-3/TRBV12-4; CDR3 DNA: TGTGCCAGCCATTCTGGGGGGGATGAGCCCCAGCATTTT; CDR3 protein: CASHSGGDEPQHF
clone size: -; J gene: TRBJ1-1; D gene: -; V gene: TRBV14; CDR3 DNA: TGTGCCAGCAGCCAAACACACATGAACACTGAAGCTTTCTTT; CDR3 protein: CASSQTHMNTEAFF
clone size: -; J gene: TRBJ1-2; D gene: -; V gene: TRBV6-2/TRBV6-3; CDR3 DNA: TGTGCCAGCAGTTACCCTCCTGGCGGGGATGCAGTCCGCTACACCTTC; CDR3 protein: CASSYPPGGDAVRYTF